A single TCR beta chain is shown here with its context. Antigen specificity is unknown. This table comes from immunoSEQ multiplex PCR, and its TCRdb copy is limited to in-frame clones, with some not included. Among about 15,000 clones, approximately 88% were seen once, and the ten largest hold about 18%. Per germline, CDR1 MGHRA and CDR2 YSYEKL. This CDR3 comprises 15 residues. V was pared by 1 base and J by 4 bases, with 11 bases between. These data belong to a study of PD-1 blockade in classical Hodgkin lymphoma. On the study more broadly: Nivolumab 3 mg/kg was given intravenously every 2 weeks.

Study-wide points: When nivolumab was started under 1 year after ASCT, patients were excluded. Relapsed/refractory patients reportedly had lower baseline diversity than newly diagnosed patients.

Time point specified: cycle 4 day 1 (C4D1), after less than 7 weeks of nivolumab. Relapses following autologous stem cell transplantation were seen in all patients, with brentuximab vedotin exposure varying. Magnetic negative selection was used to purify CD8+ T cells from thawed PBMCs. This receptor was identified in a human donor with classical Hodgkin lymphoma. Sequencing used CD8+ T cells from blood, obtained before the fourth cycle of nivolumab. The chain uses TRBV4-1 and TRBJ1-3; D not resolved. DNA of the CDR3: TGCGCCAGCAGCCAAGTGGAGGGAGAAGGAAACACCATATATTTT. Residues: CASSQVEGEGNTIYF.